This T cell receptor beta chain comes out of a study of blood T cell repertoires in COVID-19. Recruited during active infection, patients (from Seattle) were subsequently followed longitudinally. In the original processing: From reference gene primer amplification, estimates of nucleated cell counts were derived. Sequenced by immunoSEQ multiplex PCR; TCRdb stores in-frame clones only, minus some. V and J calls and clone size come straight from that table; D and trimming were deduced from the DNA. The sample shows some 310,000 clones, around 90% of them seen only once. Sequencing used peripheral blood. The sequence was collected from a woman aged 30 to 39 with COVID-19, enrolled during active disease.

Here the CDR3 reads CASSFSPSNEAFF. The CDR3 nucleotides are TGTGCCAGCAGCTTTTCCCCATCCAATGAAGCTTTCTTT. V and J are TRBV7-2 and TRBJ1-1; no reliable D call. Germline CDR1 reads SGHTA; CDR2 reads FQGNSA. V lost 3 bases to trimming and J lost 7 bases, with 12 bases between them. CDR3 length equals 13 residues.